This note documents a single TCR beta chain sequence. This sample is drawn from a study of blood T cell repertoires in COVID-19. Study as a whole: Acute-phase and convalescent COVID-19 samples originated in the United States, Italy and Spain.

The CDR3 covers 14 residues. V dropped 4 bases and J dropped 2; count of bases not matched to a gene: 5. Germline V gene sequence: CDR1 SQVTM, CDR2 ANQGSEA. Data came from immunoSEQ multiplex PCR; TCRdb stores just in-frame clones and leaves some out. The sample holds about 200,000 clones; 85% to 90% are singletons and the top ten take roughly 0.78%. The gene calls are TRBV29-1 and TRBJ2-1; 7 nucleotides line up with TRBD1. What was sequenced was peripheral blood. This clonotype was obtained from a woman in her 70s with acute or convalescent COVID-19. CDR3 nucleotide sequence: TGCAGCGTTGCCAACAGGGGCCCCTACAATGAGCAGTTCTTC. Residues: CSVANRGPYNEQFF.